Below are 8 T cell receptor beta chains sequenced from a single sample in a study of T cell responses to AZD1222 COVID-19 vaccine (dated by TCRdb to the early 2020s). The time point label on this specimen signifies: baseline before first vaccination. Library generation was performed with the immunoSEQ multiplex PCR assay. The source is immuneACCESS, and TCRdb retained only in-frame sequences with V and J called. Part of the clones is not carried over; for the studies checked, unresolved V genes explain less than half of this, and the remainder is unexplained. The sample data list 110,000 to 150,000 clones, and roughly nine tenths of these were observed just once. In total, the top ten clones hold under 4% of the sample. The material sequenced was peripheral blood, taken on day 0 of AZD1222 vaccination. Receptor source: an adult in good health.

The rearrangement uses TRBV27 and TRBJ1-2, with D possibly being TRBD1 (5 bases). This CDR3 is built from 13 residues. The germline V and J ends were trimmed by 0 bases and 7 bases, with 9 bases remaining between them. CDR1 is MNHEY and CDR2 is SMNVEV in the germline V gene (reference sequence). The CDR3 spells CASSLSSGGGYTF. CDR3 sequence (DNA): TGTGCCAGCAGTTTATCATCCGGGGGTGGCTACACCTTC.

The chain joins TRBV11-2 to TRBJ2-7, with D tentatively TRBD1 or TRBD2 (5 bases each). The CDR3 extends over 15 amino acids. Trimming left V 3 bases short and J 6 bases short, with 18 bases between. Looked up from germline, CDR1 is SGHAT and CDR2 is FQNNGV. The CDR3 DNA sequence: TGTGCCAGCAGCTTGGCCGGGACGGGCACTTTCGAGCAGTACTTC. It specifies CASSLAGTGTFEQYF.

With regard to this clone: The CDR3 does not close with the conserved phenylalanine or tryptophan, likely indicating a read error. The DNA is omitted, as the CDR3 cannot be located on it reliably, and the CDR3 follows TCRdb's listing. V gene TRBV3-1 (or the pseudogene TRBV3-2) combines with J gene TRBJ1-2. Ends included, the CDR3 has 14 residues. In germline, CDR1 is LGHDT, CDR2 YNNKEL (reference sequence). CDR3: CASSQGGGTTGLSL.

The CDR3 sequence: CASGWGQGGTNEKLFF. The CDR3 bases are TGTGCCAGTGGATGGGGACAGGGAGGAACTAATGAAAAACTGTTTTTT. This chain uses TRBV7-2 with TRBJ1-4; 9 nucleotides line up with TRBD1. Germline-derived CDR1 and CDR2 are SGHTA and FQGNSA. The J segment lost 1 base and the V segment lost 9 bases, leaving 9 bases of the junction unmatched. The CDR3 spans 16 residues.

This chain links TRBV3-1 (or the pseudogene TRBV3-2) with TRBJ1-4; D possibly corresponds to TRBD1 (6 bases). This CDR3 has 14 residues. Trimming removed 3 bases from V and 7 bases from J, with 12 bases in between. Germline V gene sequence: CDR1 LGHDT, CDR2 YNNKEL (reference sequence). This CDR3 reads CASSQRTVGEKLFF. DNA of the CDR3: TGTGCCAGCAGCCAGAGGACAGTGGGTGAAAAACTGTTTTTT.

This chain links TRBV5-1 with TRBJ2-7; 8 nucleotides line up with TRBD1. The V segment lost 1 base and the J segment 1 base; nucleotides outside the gene matches: 10. The CDR3 extends over 17 amino acids. CDR1 and CDR2 (germline): SGHRS, YFSETQ. The CDR3 DNA sequence: TGCGCCAGCAGCTTGCGGCAGGGGGCGAGGGCATCCTACGAGCAGTACTTC. It specifies CASSLRQGARASYEQYF.

V gene TRBV6-5 combines with J gene TRBJ2-2; unclear D gene. The germline V gene has CDR1 MNHEY and CDR2 SVGAGI. Deletions cut 3 bases from V and 5 bases from J, with 10 bases between. There are 14 residues in the CDR3. CDR3 bases: TGTGCCAGCAGTTATGTGTGGGCGACCGGGGAGCTGTTTTTT. Translation gives CASSYVWATGELFF.

Only one count was recorded for this clone. The V and J genes are TRBV19 and TRBJ2-1; TRBD1 agrees at 7 bases. CDR1 is LNHDA and CDR2 is SQIVND in the germline V gene (reference sequence). The CDR3 has 15 residues. Trimming removed 9 bases from V and 7 bases from J; junction bases left unmatched: 15. The CDR3 nucleotides read TGTGCCAGCACTCCACAGGGGTGGGGAAGGAATGAGCAGTTCTTC. Its translation: CASTPQGWGRNEQFF.